This record covers a single T cell receptor (beta chain). TCRdb keeps only in-frame clones here, not all; method: immunoSEQ multiplex PCR. Of 150,000 or so clones detected, roughly 78% appear once; the ten largest clones hold roughly 1.7%. This entry comes from a study of blood T cell repertoires in COVID-19. V was pared by 6 bases and J by 7 bases, with 19 bases between. The CDR3 runs 14 residues. CDR1 LGHDT and CDR2 YNNKEL come from the germline V gene (reference sequence). This chain joins TRBV3-1 (or the pseudogene TRBV3-2) and TRBJ2-7; maybe TRBD1 (6 bases). The sequence was obtained from a man older than 75 with acute or convalescent COVID-19. Sequencing was carried out using peripheral blood. CDR3 amino acids: CASSRDTLGEEQYF. For the CDR3, the DNA is TGTGCCAGCAGTCGGGACACCTTAGGAGAAGAGCAGTACTTC.